This TCR beta chain stems from a study of cytomegalovirus exposure and HLA in healthy donors. Study-level findings and limits: As a later analysis showed, a missense DCLRE1C variant was linked to trimming of TCR beta V- and J-genes. An analysis was carried out at a later point. It showed that HLA-associated TCR beta chains were more clonally expanded than equally common non-associated chains.

As regards this clone: Its specificity is not known.

V lost 5 bases and J 0 bases, leaving 14 bases between the germline ends. CDR3 length: 16 amino acids. The germline V gene has CDR1 SGHTA and CDR2 FQGTGA. PCR employed 60 Vbeta and 13 Jbeta primers. Sequenced by immunoSEQ multiplex PCR; TCRdb stores in-frame clones only, minus some. Of hundreds of thousands of clones listed, approximately 81% are singletons. This clonotype was sampled from a man between 25 and 39 years old in good health and CMV-seronegative. The V call is TRBV7-3, the J call TRBJ2-1, with D possibly being TRBD1 (5 bases). The sequenced material came from PBMCs. The CDR3 DNA reads TGTGCCAGCAGCGGAACAGGAGCCTCCTCCTACAATGAGCAGTTCTTC. This sequence encodes CASSGTGASSYNEQFF.